The 12 T cell receptor beta chains below all came from one sample that was sequenced in a study of lymphopenia after photon versus proton radiotherapy. Assay used: immunoSEQ multiplex PCR; TCRdb lists only in-frame clones, some missing. The sample contains around 160,000 clones, about 88% of which appear only once. The specimen was peripheral blood, collected from a patient treated with photon-based radiotherapy. These receptors all come from a man aged 50-59 years with gastric cancer.

Points on this clone: This same CDR3 is encoded by further DNA sequences in the sample. The chain is built from TRBV5-1 and TRBJ1-4; TRBD1 agrees at 7 bases. Germline V gene data show CDR1 as SGHRS and CDR2 as YFSETQ. J lost 8 bases, V lost 0 bases, and 4 bases had no gene match. The length of the CDR3 is 14 residues. This CDR3 reads CASSLGQGEEKLFF. The CDR3 nucleotides are TGCGCCAGCAGCTTGGGACAGGGAGAGGAAAAACTGTTTTTT.

The V and J genes are TRBV25-1 and TRBJ2-5; a weak D match, TRBD2 (5 bases). CDR1 and CDR2 from the germline V gene are MGHDK and SYGVNS. V was cut by 7 bases and J by 5 bases, with 11 bases left in between. The length of the CDR3 is 12 residues. The chain's CDR3 is CASIGEAETQYF. CDR3 nucleotides: TGTGCCAGCATCGGGGAAGCGGAGACCCAGTACTTC.

The V gene is TRBV7-9, the J gene TRBJ1-1, with D possibly TRBD1 on 5 matching bases. This CDR3 has 13 amino acids. The V gene lost 0 bases and the J gene lost 6 bases, with 8 bases spanning the gap. Germline V CDR1 and CDR2: SEHNR, FQNEAQ (reference sequence). CDR3 loop: CASSLAGRSEAFF. Here the CDR3 DNA reads TGTGCCAGCAGCTTAGCGGGACGGTCTGAAGCTTTCTTT.

In DNA form, the CDR3 reads TGCGCCAGCAGCTCCAACACAAACACTGAAGCTTTCTTT. Residues: CASSSNTNTEAFF. This chain uses TRBV5-1 with TRBJ1-1; D gene ambiguous. The germline V gene has CDR1 SGHRS and CDR2 YFSETQ. Trimming removed 3 bases from V and 2 bases from J, with 8 bases in between. This CDR3 contains 13 residues.

The V gene is TRBV28, the J gene TRBJ1-5, with D possibly matching TRBD1 (6 bases). Trimming took off 3 bases at V and 3 bases at J, with 15 bases between the two ends. CDR3 size: 16 residues. CDR1 is MDHEN and CDR2 is SYDVKM in the germline V gene. The CDR3 protein is CASSLALGQINQPQHF. The DNA of the CDR3 is TGTGCCAGCAGTTTGGCCCTCGGACAGATCAATCAGCCCCAGCATTTT.

The chain links TRBV7-7 to TRBJ2-2; 11 positions agree with TRBD1. The CDR3 runs to 15 residues. The germline gives CDR1 SSHAT, CDR2 FNYEAQ (reference sequence). Unmatched junction bases numbered 4, after V lost 5 bases and J lost 5 bases. The DNA for the CDR3 is TGTGCCAGCAGCGCCGGGACAGGGGGAACCGGGGAGCTGTTTTTT. Encoded protein: CASSAGTGGTGELFF.

The rearrangement joins TRBV7-9 to TRBJ2-1, with TRBD2 as a possible D gene (6 bases). The CDR3 sequence is 14 residues long. Trimming removed 0 bases at V and 8 bases at J, with 11 bases between. Germline V lookup: CDR1 SEHNR, CDR2 FQNEAQ (reference sequence). Here the CDR3 DNA reads TGTGCCAGCAGCTTAGCGGGAGGTACACATGAGCAGTTCTTC. Protein sequence: CASSLAGGTHEQFF.

The V gene is TRBV6-5, the J gene TRBJ2-5; no clear D gene. Germline CDR1 reads MNHEY; CDR2 reads SVGAGI. The CDR3 runs to 15 residues. The ends were cut back, 5 bases at V and 2 bases at J, with 15 bases in the middle. CDR3 amino acids: CASSPRGRLQETQYF. CDR3 coding DNA: TGTGCCAGCAGTCCGCGAGGCCGGTTGCAAGAGACCCAGTACTTC.

This clone was recorded a few times. This chain links TRBV14 with TRBJ2-4; tentative D call: TRBD1 (5 bases). V was clipped by 4 bases and J by 0 bases, with 7 bases between them. Germline CDR1 and CDR2: SGHDN and FVKESK. The CDR3 is 14 residues long. CDR3 nucleotide sequence: TGTGCCAGCAGCCCAGGGATAGCCAAAAACATTCAGTACTTC. Residues: CASSPGIAKNIQYF.

CDR3 nucleotides: TGTGCCAGCAGTTCGGGACAGAATAACATTCAGTACTTC. Translated, it gives CASSSGQNNIQYF. This chain joins TRBV27 and TRBJ2-4; 7 bases fit TRBD1. The CDR3 contains 13 residues. V lost 4 bases and J lost 7; bases outside the gene matches: 4. Germline V gene data show CDR1 as MNHEY and CDR2 as SMNVEV (reference sequence).

The rearrangement uses TRBV18 and TRBJ1-1; D is uncertain. The V gene's germline CDR1 is KGHSH and CDR2 LQKENI. The CDR3 runs to 14 residues. V lost 0 bases, J lost 6 bases, and 11 bases lay in between. DNA of the CDR3: TGTGCCAGCTCACCACCGCGACCGTCCGCTGAAGCTTTCTTT. This gives the protein CASSPPRPSAEAFF.

This clone was found once. This chain links TRBV9 with TRBJ2-1; 9 nucleotides align to TRBD2. The J segment lost 10 bases and the V segment lost 4 bases, leaving 15 bases of the junction unmatched. The CDR3 consists of 16 residues. The germline CDR1 and CDR2 sequences are SGDLS and YYNGEE. The CDR3 spells CASSIHGAGGPLEQFF. As DNA, the CDR3 is TGTGCCAGCAGCATTCATGGGGCGGGAGGGCCTTTAGAGCAGTTCTTC.